The count of the clone carrying this T cell receptor beta chain is one. Profiling relied on immunoSEQ multiplex PCR, and the TCRdb table lists in-frame clones only, not all of them. Of 9,500 to 14,000 clones listed, roughly 84% were seen once; the top ten hold more than 25%. All the patients suffered relapse after autologous stem cell transplantation, and brentuximab vedotin exposure differed. These data belong to a study of PD-1 blockade in classical Hodgkin lymphoma. The CDR3 consists of 16 residues. V lost 3 bases, J lost 7 bases, and 11 bases stayed unmatched. The V gene's germline CDR1 is KGHSH and CDR2 LQKENI.

The chain carries TRBV18 and TRBJ1-4; TRBD1 matches at 7 bases. The receptor was derived from a human donor with classical Hodgkin lymphoma. The specimen was peripheral blood mononuclear cells (PBMCs), collected at baseline. CDR3 DNA sequence: TGTGCCAGCTCACCGAGTGGACAGGACTATGGTGAAAAACTGTTTTTT. Translating gives CASSPSGQDYGEKLFF.